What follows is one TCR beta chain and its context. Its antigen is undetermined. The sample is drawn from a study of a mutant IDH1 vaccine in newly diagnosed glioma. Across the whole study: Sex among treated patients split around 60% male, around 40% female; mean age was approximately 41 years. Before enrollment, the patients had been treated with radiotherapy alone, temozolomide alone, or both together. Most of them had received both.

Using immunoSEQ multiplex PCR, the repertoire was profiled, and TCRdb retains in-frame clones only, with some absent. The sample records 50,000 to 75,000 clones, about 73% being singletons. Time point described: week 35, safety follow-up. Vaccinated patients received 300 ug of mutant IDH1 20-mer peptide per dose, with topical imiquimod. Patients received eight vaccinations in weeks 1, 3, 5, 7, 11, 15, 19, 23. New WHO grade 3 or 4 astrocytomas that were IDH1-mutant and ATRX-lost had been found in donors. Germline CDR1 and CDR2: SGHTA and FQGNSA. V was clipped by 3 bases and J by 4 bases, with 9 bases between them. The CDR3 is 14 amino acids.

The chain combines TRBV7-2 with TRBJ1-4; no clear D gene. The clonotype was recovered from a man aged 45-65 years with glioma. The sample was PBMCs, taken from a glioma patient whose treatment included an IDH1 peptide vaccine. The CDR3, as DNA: TGTGCCAGCAGCTTTGCACTAAGTAATGAAAAACTGTTTTTT. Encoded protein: CASSFALSNEKLFF. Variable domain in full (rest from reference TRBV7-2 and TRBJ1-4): GAGVSQSPSNKVTEKGKDVELRCDPISGHTALYWYRQSLGQGLEFLIYFQGNSAPDKSGLPSDRFSAERTGGSVSTLTIQRTQQEDSAVYLCASSFALSNEKLFFGSGTQLSVL.